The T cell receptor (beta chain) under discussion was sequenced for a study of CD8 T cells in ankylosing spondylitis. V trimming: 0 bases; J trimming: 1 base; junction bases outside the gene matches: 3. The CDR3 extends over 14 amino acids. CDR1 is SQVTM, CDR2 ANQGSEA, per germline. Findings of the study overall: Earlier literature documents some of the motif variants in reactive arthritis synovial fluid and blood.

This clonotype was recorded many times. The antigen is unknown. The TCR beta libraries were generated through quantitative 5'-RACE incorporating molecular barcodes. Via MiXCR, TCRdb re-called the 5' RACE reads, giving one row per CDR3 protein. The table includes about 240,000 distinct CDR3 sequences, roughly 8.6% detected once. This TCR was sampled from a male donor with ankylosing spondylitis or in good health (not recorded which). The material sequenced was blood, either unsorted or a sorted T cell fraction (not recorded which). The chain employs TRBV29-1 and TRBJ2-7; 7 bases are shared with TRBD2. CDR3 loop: CSVEDGRESYEQYF. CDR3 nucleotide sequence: TGCAGCGTTGAAGATGGGCGGGAGTCCTACGAGCAGTACTTC.